Each of the 25 T cell receptor beta chains below was sequenced from the same sample in a study of shared clonotypes between healthy human individuals. Method: immunoSEQ multiplex PCR; TCRdb's copy keeps in-frame clones and lacks some. The sample yields roughly 720,000 clones, about nine tenths seen once. The specimen sequenced was memory CD8+ T cells from PBMCs. Described subset: CD45RO+ cells pooled with CCR7-negative TemRA cells. The receptor source for this set is a man younger than 35 in good health. Some clones in this sample may be carry-over from other donors' samples.

The chain combines TRBV28 with TRBJ2-7; 9 nucleotides match TRBD2. The trim removed 8 bases at V and 8 bases at J, leaving 13 bases unmatched. The CDR3 sequence is 14 residues long. Germline V gene sequence: CDR1 MDHEN, CDR2 SYDVKM. In DNA, the CDR3 is TGTGCCAGCCGCTCATTAGCGGGGGTTTTGAAGCAGTACTTC. Translation gives CASRSLAGVLKQYF.

V gene TRBV28 combines with J gene TRBJ1-5; the D is unclear. V was cut by 3 bases and J by 7 bases, with 10 bases left in between. The CDR3 contains 13 residues. Germline V gene data show CDR1 as MDHEN and CDR2 as SYDVKM. CDR3 region: CASSFNIRQPQHF. The DNA of the CDR3 is TGTGCCAGCAGTTTCAACATACGGCAGCCCCAGCATTTT.

Comment on this clone: Germline and junction disagree at one end, which may indicate a read error. V gene TRBV29-1 combines with J gene TRBJ1-2; D is unresolved. CDR1 is SQVTM, CDR2 ANQGSEA, per germline. The CDR3 extends over 12 amino acids. CDR3 protein: CSAEPANYGYTF. The CDR3 bases are TGCAGCGCTGAACCGGCTAACTATGGCTACACCTTC.

The V call is TRBV7-9, the J call TRBJ1-1, with a possible D match to TRBD1 (6 bases). The germline V gene encodes CDR1 SEHNR and CDR2 FQNEAQ (reference sequence). The CDR3 runs 16 residues. V lost 5 bases and J 1 base, leaving 17 bases between the germline ends. The CDR3 DNA follows: TGTGCCAGCAGCCCAGCGTTGGGGGGGCCGAACACTGAAGCTTTCTTT. Its protein is CASSPALGGPNTEAFF.

The J gene is TRBJ2-1, the V gene TRBV7-8; D not resolved. Deletions cut 2 bases from V and 6 bases from J, with 11 bases between. This CDR3 has 14 residues. Germline V gives CDR1 SGHVS, CDR2 FQNEAQ. The CDR3 region has the DNA TGTGCCAGCAGCTTAATCCCTAGTCCCAATGAGCAGTTCTTC. Translating gives CASSLIPSPNEQFF.

The chain uses TRBV19 and TRBJ1-5; tentatively, D is TRBD1 (6 bases). The V gene lost 5 bases and the J gene lost 6 bases, with 14 bases spanning the gap. The CDR3 loop spans 14 amino acids. CDR1 and CDR2 (germline): LNHDA, SQIVND (reference sequence). CDR3 sequence (DNA): TGTGCCAGTAGTGTCCGGGACATAGGTCAGCCCCAGCATTTT. This encodes CASSVRDIGQPQHF.

The V and J genes are TRBV5-5 and TRBJ2-1; perhaps TRBD2 as D (6 bases). Trimming took 3 bases from V and 4 from J, leaving 8 bases between them. This CDR3 contains 13 residues. Germline V lookup: CDR1 SGHKS, CDR2 YYEKEE (reference sequence). The CDR3 reads CASSWGVYNEQFF. DNA of the CDR3: TGTGCCAGCAGCTGGGGGGTATACAATGAGCAGTTCTTC.

The chain recombines TRBV4-3 with TRBJ2-2; 11 nucleotides align to TRBD2. Germline V gives CDR1 LGHNA, CDR2 YSLEER. The V gene end was trimmed by 1 base and the J gene end by 4 bases; junction bases not matched to a gene: 5. The CDR3 has 17 amino acids. The CDR3 DNA reads TGCGCCAGCAGCCAAGCGACTAGCGGGATGATCACCGGGGAGCTGTTTTTT. Protein sequence: CASSQATSGMITGELFF.

Points on this clone: The sample has other DNA sequences that encode this CDR3 too. The genes are TRBV9 and TRBJ2-7; 9 positions match TRBD1. V was clipped by 0 bases and J by 4 bases; unmatched bases: 2. Germline CDR1 SGDLS, CDR2 YYNGEE. This CDR3 contains 14 residues. CDR3 coding DNA: TGTGCCAGCAGCGTAGGACAGGGGGGTTACGAGCAGTACTTC. Encoded protein: CASSVGQGGYEQYF.

The V gene is TRBV29-1, the J gene TRBJ2-5; D may match TRBD1 or TRBD2 (5 bases each). V lost 6 bases, J lost 11 bases, and 19 bases lay in between. This CDR3 contains 12 residues. Germline lookup yields CDR1 SQVTM and CDR2 ANQGSEA. CDR3 amino acids: CSVPSGGKGQYF. CDR3 DNA sequence: TGCAGCGTCCCGTCTGGGGGTAAAGGGCAGTACTTC.

The chain couples TRBV19 to TRBJ2-7; the D gene is possibly TRBD2 (6 bases). The CDR3 sequence is 19 residues long. Germline V lookup: CDR1 LNHDA, CDR2 SQIVND (reference sequence). V lost 2 bases and J 0 bases, leaving 23 bases between the germline ends. The CDR3: CASSISGAPYGGFSYEQYF. The CDR3 region has the DNA TGTGCCAGTAGTATATCAGGAGCGCCATACGGGGGATTCTCCTACGAGCAGTACTTC.

This sequence joins TRBV5-1 and TRBJ2-7; maybe TRBD1 (5 bases). This CDR3 is built from 15 residues. V lost 5 bases, J lost 6 bases, and 21 bases lay in between. Germline CDR1 is SGHRS and CDR2 is YFSETQ. CDR3 nucleotides: TGCGCCAGCAGAGACTGGAACAGGATGGAAGCCGAGCAGTACTTC. This encodes CASRDWNRMEAEQYF.

The J gene is TRBJ2-1, the V gene TRBV2; TRBD2 matches at 13 bases. CDR1 SNHLY and CDR2 FYNNEI come from the germline V gene. The CDR3 covers 15 residues. V gave up 6 bases and J gave up 6 bases; unmatched junction bases: 5. CDR3 region: CASRGGLAGFNEQFF. The CDR3 coding sequence is TGTGCCAGCAGGGGGGGACTAGCGGGATTCAATGAGCAGTTCTTC.

The genes are TRBV30 and TRBJ1-1, with D possibly being TRBD1 (5 bases). Between the trimmed V and J ends, which lost 1 base and 7 bases, there was a span of 13 bases. The CDR3 is 13 residues long. Germline V gene data show CDR1 as GTSNPN and CDR2 as SVGIG (reference sequence). The CDR3 loop is CAWSGGGMIEAFF. CDR3 bases: TGTGCCTGGAGTGGGGGGGGTATGATTGAAGCTTTCTTT.

A note on this clone: Other nucleotide sequences in the sample specify the same CDR3. The chain combines TRBV6-5 with TRBJ1-2; D unclear. CDR1 and CDR2 (germline): MNHEY, SVGAGI. The CDR3 runs to 14 residues. Trimming cost V 3 bases and J 2 bases, with 10 bases left between them. The DNA of the CDR3 is TGTGCCAGCAGTTATTTGACGGCCAACTATGGCTACACCTTC. Its translation: CASSYLTANYGYTF.

The chain couples TRBV10-2 to TRBJ2-1; 8 nucleotides match TRBD2. The length of the CDR3 is 15 residues. Trimming cost V 8 bases and J 4 bases; bases outside gene matches: 10. Germline V lookup: CDR1 WSHSY, CDR2 SAAADI. The CDR3 sequence is CASRPRLARYNEQFF. CDR3 sequence (DNA): TGCGCCAGCCGCCCCAGACTAGCGAGATACAATGAGCAGTTCTTC.

V is TRBV15 and J is TRBJ2-3; D is perhaps TRBD1 (6 bases). The length of the CDR3 is 12 residues. Germline lookup yields CDR1 LNHNV and CDR2 YYDKDF (reference sequence). V dropped 5 bases and J dropped 5 bases, with 8 bases sitting between them. In DNA form, the CDR3 reads TGTGCCACCAGCCCAGGGGTAGATACGCAGTATTTT. Translating gives CATSPGVDTQYF.

This sequence joins TRBV27 and TRBJ2-3; D is possibly TRBD2 (5 bases). Trimming left V 3 bases short and J 6 bases short, with 13 bases between. The CDR3 is 14 residues long. Germline CDR1 and CDR2: MNHEY and SMNVEV (reference sequence). DNA of the CDR3: TGTGCCAGCAGTTTCGTTCCTATAGCGGATACGCAGTATTTT. Translated: CASSFVPIADTQYF.

A remark on this clone: The sample contains more than one DNA sequence encoding this CDR3. The J gene is TRBJ1-2, the V gene TRBV27; unclear D gene. V lost 0 bases and J lost 4, with 9 bases in between. CDR3 size: 14 residues. Germline loops: CDR1 MNHEY, CDR2 SMNVEV (reference sequence). The CDR3 region has the DNA TGTGCCAGCAGTTTATCGTCGGCTATCTATGGCTACACCTTC. Residues: CASSLSSAIYGYTF.

The chain couples TRBV7-2 to TRBJ2-7, with D possibly being TRBD1 (6 bases). The V gene lost 1 base and the J gene lost 2 bases, with 9 bases spanning the gap. This CDR3 has 14 residues. Looked up from germline, CDR1 is SGHTA and CDR2 is FQGNSA. In DNA, the CDR3 is TGTGCCAGCAGCTTAGGAGCAGGGGCCTACGAGCAGTACTTC. This sequence encodes CASSLGAGAYEQYF.

This chain links TRBV5-6 with TRBJ2-7; 9 bases line up with TRBD2. The CDR3 contains 15 residues. CDR1 is SGHDT and CDR2 is YYEEEE in the germline V gene. The V gene end was trimmed by 0 bases and the J gene end by 4 bases; junction bases not matched to a gene: 5. In DNA form, the CDR3 reads TGTGCCAGCAGCTTGGAACTAGCGGGCCCTTACGAGCAGTACTTC. This encodes CASSLELAGPYEQYF. Full variable domain (outside the CDR3, taken from reference TRBV5-6 and TRBJ2-7): DAGVTQSPTHLIKTRGQQVTLRCSPKSGHDTVSWYQQALGQGPQFIFQYYEEEERQRGNFPDRFSGHQFPNYSSELNVNALLLGDSALYLCASSLELAGPYEQYFGPGTRLTVT.

This clone was seen a single time. The J gene is TRBJ2-1, the V gene TRBV27, with 7 bases that match TRBD2. Per the germline V gene, CDR1 is MNHEY and CDR2 is SMNVEV (reference sequence). The CDR3 is 14 amino acids. V was pared by 5 bases and J by 2 bases, with 3 bases of the junction left unmatched. CDR3 loop: CASSPSGPYNEQFF. CDR3 bases: TGTGCCAGCAGTCCTAGCGGCCCCTACAATGAGCAGTTCTTC.

The chain combines TRBV9 with TRBJ2-3, with 9 bases fitting TRBD2. Unmatched junction bases numbered 7, after V lost 0 bases and J lost 5 bases. The germline CDR1 and CDR2 sequences are SGDLS and YYNGEE. The CDR3 is 16 amino acids. CDR3 sequence: CASSVVAGGPGDTQYF. DNA for the CDR3: TGTGCCAGCAGCGTAGTCGCGGGAGGGCCAGGAGATACGCAGTATTTT. Filled out from reference TRBV9 and TRBJ2-3, the complete variable domain reads DSGVTQTPKHLITATGQRVTLRCSPRSGDLSVYWYQQSLDQGLQFLIQYYNGEERAKGNILERFSAQQFPDLHSELNLSSLELGDSALYFCASSVVAGGPGDTQYFGPGTRLTVL.

This sequence joins TRBV27 and TRBJ1-1; D is undetermined. Germline CDR1 MNHEY, CDR2 SMNVEV (reference sequence). Trimming removed 2 bases at V and 0 bases at J, with 16 bases between. The CDR3 runs 17 residues. The CDR3 DNA is TGTGCCAGCAGTTTAGCTGGGCCGGGTACGGTGAACACTGAAGCTTTCTTT. It encodes CASSLAGPGTVNTEAFF.

J is TRBJ2-1 and V is TRBV7-8, with D possibly being TRBD1 or TRBD2 (5 bases each). From germline, CDR1 is SGHVS and CDR2 FQNEAQ. V was cut by 1 base and J by 9 bases, with 19 bases left in between. This CDR3 is built from 16 residues. CDR3 sequence reads: CASSLGRGLSSVEQFF. The CDR3 DNA is TGTGCCAGCAGCTTAGGACGGGGCCTCTCGTCAGTTGAGCAGTTCTTC.